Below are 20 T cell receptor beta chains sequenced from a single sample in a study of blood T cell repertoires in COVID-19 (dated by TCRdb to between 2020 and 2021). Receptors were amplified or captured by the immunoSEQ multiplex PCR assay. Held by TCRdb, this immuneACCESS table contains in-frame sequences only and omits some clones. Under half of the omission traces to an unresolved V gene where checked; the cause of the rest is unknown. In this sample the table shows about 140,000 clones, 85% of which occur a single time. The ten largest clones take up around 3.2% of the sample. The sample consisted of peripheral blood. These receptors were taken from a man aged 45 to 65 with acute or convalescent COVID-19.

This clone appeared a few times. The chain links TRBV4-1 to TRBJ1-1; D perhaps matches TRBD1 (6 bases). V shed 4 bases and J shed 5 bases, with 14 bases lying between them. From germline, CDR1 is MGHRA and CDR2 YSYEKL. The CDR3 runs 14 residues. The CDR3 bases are TGCGCCAGCAGCCGATCGGACAGTCAAACTGAAGCTTTCTTT. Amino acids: CASSRSDSQTEAFF.

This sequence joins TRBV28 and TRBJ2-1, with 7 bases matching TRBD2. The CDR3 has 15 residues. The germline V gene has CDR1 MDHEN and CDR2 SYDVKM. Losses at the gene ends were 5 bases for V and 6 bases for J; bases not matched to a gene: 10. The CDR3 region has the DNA TGTGCCAGCAGTGTCCGGCTAGCGGAGGTCAATGAGCAGTTCTTC. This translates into CASSVRLAEVNEQFF.

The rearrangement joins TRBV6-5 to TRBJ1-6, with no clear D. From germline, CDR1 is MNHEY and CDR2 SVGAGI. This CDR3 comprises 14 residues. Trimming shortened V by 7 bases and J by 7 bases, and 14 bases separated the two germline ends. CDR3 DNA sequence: TGTGCCAGCACCGAGACATTACCCAATTCACCCCTCCACTTT. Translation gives CASTETLPNSPLHF.

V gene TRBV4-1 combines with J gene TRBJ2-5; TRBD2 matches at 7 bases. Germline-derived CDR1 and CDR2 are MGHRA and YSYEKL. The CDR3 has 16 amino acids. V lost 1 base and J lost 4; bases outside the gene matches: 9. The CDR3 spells CASSQVSMGRGETQYF. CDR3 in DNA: TGCGCCAGCAGCCAAGTTTCGATGGGGAGGGGAGAGACCCAGTACTTC.

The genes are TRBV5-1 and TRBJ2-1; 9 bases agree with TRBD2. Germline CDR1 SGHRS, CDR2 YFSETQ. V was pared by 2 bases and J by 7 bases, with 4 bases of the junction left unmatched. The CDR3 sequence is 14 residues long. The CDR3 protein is CASSLRLAVNEQFF. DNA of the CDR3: TGCGCCAGCAGCTTAAGACTAGCGGTGAATGAGCAGTTCTTC.

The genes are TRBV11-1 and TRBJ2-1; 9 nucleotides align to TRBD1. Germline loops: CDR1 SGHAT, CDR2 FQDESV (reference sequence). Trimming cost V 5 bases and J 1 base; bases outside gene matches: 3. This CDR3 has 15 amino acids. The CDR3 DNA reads TGTGCCAGCAGCAAAGGGACAGGGTCCTACAATGAGCAGTTCTTC. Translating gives CASSKGTGSYNEQFF.

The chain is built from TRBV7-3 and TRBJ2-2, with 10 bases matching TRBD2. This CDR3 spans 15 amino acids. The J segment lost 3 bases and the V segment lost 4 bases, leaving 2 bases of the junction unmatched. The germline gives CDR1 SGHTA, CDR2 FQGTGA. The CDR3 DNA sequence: TGTGCCAGCAGCTCCGGGACTAGCGACACCGGGGAGCTGTTTTTT. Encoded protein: CASSSGTSDTGELFF.

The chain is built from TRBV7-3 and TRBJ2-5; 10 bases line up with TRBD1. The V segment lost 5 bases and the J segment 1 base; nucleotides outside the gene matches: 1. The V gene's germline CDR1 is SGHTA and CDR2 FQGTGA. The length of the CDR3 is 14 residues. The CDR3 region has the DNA TGTGCCAGCAGCAGGACAGGGGGCCAAGAGACCCAGTACTTC. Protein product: CASSRTGGQETQYF.

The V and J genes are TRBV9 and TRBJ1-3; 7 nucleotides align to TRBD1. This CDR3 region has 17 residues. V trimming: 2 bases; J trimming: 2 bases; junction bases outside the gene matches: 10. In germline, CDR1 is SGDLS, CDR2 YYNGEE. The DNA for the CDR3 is TGTGCCAGCAGCGTGAGGTCAGCAGGGGGGACTGGAAACACCATATATTTT. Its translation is CASSVRSAGGTGNTIYF.

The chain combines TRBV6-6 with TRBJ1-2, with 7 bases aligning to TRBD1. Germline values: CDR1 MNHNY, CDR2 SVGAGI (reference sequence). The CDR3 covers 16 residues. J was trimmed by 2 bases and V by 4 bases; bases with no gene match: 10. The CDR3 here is CASSLPLGGQNYGYTF. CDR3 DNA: TGTGCCAGCAGTTTACCCCTTGGGGGACAGAACTATGGCTACACCTTC.

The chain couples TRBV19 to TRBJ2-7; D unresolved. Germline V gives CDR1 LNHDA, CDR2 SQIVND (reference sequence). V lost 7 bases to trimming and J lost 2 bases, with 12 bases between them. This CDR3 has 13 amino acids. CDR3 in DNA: TGTGCCAGTAAGGTTAGAGGTACCTACGAGCAGTACTTC. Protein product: CASKVRGTYEQYF.

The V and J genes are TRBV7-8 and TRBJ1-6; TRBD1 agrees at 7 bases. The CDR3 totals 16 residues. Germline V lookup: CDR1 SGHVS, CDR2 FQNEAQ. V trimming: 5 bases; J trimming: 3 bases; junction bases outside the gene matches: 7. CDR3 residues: CASSQTGFHYNSPLHF. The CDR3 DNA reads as TGTGCCAGCAGCCAGACAGGGTTCCACTATAATTCACCCCTCCACTTT.

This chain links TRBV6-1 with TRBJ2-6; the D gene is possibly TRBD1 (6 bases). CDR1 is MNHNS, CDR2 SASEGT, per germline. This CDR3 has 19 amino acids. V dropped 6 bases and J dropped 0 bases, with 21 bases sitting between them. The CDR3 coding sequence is TGTGCCAGCAGAGAACAACAGGGTCTAAGCGCCTCTGGGGCCAACGTCCTGACTTTC. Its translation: CASREQQGLSASGANVLTF.

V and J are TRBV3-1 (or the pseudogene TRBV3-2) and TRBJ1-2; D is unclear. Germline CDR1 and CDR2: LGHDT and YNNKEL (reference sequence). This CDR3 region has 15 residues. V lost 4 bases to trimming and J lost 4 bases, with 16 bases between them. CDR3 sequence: CASSLGGNLGYGYTF. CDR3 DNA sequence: TGTGCCAGCAGCCTCGGAGGGAATTTGGGCTATGGCTACACCTTC.

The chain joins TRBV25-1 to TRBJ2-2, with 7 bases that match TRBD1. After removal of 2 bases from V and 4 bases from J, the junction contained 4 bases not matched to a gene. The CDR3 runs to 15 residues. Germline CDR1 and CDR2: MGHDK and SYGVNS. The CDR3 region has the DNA TGTGCCAGCAGTGAACGACAGGGCAGCACCGGGGAGCTGTTTTTT. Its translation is CASSERQGSTGELFF.

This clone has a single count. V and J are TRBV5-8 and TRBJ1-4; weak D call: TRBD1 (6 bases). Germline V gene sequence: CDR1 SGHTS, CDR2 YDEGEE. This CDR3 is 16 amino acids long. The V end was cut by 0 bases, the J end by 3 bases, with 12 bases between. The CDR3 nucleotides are TGTGCCAGCAGCTTGGAACAGGGTGTTCCTAATGAAAAACTGTTTTTT. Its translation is CASSLEQGVPNEKLFF.

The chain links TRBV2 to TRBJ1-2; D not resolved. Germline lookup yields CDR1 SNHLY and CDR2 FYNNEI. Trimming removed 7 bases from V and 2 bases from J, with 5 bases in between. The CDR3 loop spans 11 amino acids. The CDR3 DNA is TGTGCCAGCACGAGGAACTATGGCTACACCTTC. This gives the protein CASTRNYGYTF.

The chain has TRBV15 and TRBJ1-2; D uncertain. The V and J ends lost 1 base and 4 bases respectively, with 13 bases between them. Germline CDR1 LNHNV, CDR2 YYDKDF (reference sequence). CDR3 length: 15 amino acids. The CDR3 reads CATSRGADDAYGYTF. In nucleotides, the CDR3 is TGTGCCACCAGCAGAGGGGCAGATGATGCCTATGGCTACACCTTC.

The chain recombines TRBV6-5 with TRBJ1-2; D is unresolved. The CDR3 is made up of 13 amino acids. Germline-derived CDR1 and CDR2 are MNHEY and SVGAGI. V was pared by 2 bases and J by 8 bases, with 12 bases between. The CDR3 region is CASSYDSSEGYTF. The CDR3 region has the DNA TGTGCCAGCAGTTACGATAGCTCCGAGGGCTACACCTTC.

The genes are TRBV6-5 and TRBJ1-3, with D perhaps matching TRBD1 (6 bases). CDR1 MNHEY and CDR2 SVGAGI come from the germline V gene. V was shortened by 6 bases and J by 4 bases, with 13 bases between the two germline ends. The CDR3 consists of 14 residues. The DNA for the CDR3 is TGTGCCAGCAGGGACAGAGCGTACGGAAACACCATATATTTT. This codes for CASRDRAYGNTIYF.